The rows below give T cell receptor beta chains drawn from one sample of a study of STAT5B mutations in CD4+ large granular lymphocyte leukemia. Profiling relied on immunoSEQ multiplex PCR, and the TCRdb table lists in-frame clones only, not all of them. The sample consists of approximately 19,000 clones, 70% to 75% of them appearing once. Sequenced material: CD4+ T cells from blood buffy coats. The source of these receptors is a human donor in good health. CDR3s include the opening cysteine and the closing phenylalanine or tryptophan. A D gene is named only where the DNA matches it firmly. Only some rows state a clone size, as once, few, many or a class for expanded clones.

j_call clone_size v_call cdr3_length d_call cdr3_aa cdr3_nt
TRBJ1-1 . TRBV12-5 12 TRBD1 CASGAGGTEAFF TGTGCTAGTGGGGCAGGGGGCACTGAAGCTTTCTTT
TRBJ2-1 . TRBV5-4 15 TRBD1 CASSPTGGGVNEQFF TGTGCCAGCAGCCCGACAGGGGGCGGTGTAAATGAGCAGTTCTTC
TRBJ1-2 . TRBV11-2 14 TRBD1 CASSRDRDDYGYTF TGTGCCAGCAGCCGGGACAGGGATGACTATGGCTACACCTTC
TRBJ2-5 . TRBV5-1 16 . CASSLAFQTNQETQYF TGCGCCAGCAGCTTGGCCTTTCAGACAAACCAAGAGACCCAGTACTTC
TRBJ2-1 once TRBV28 13 . CASSPPGKAKQFF TGTGCCAGCAGTCCTCCTGGGAAGGCCAAGCAGTTCTTC
TRBJ1-1 few TRBV30 14 TRBD1 CAWSTGTGNTEAFF TGTGCCTGGAGCACCGGGACAGGGAACACTGAAGCTTTCTTT
TRBJ1-1 . TRBV11-2 16 . CASIPSYSRANTEAFF TGTGCCAGCATTCCGTCTTACTCCCGGGCCAACACTGAAGCTTTCTTT
TRBJ2-2 . TRBV10-3 15 . CAISELAANTGELFF TGTGCCATCAGTGAGTTAGCAGCGAACACCGGGGAGCTGTTTTTT
TRBJ2-1 . TRBV2 15 TRBD2 CASSEDGGRGNEQFF TGTGCCAGCAGTGAAGACGGCGGGAGAGGGAATGAGCAGTTCTTC
TRBJ1-5 . TRBV4-1 15 TRBD1 CASSQDFTGGQPQHF TGCGCCAGCAGCCAAGATTTCACAGGGGGTCAGCCCCAGCATTTT
TRBJ2-1 . TRBV9 18 TRBD2 CASSVDVVRLAGGYEQFF TGTGCCAGCAGCGTAGATGTGGTGAGGCTAGCGGGAGGATATGAGCAGTTCTTC
TRBJ2-7 . TRBV28 11 TRBD1 CASRGQGEQYF TGTGCCAGCAGGGGACAGGGTGAGCAGTACTTC